These 11 T cell receptor beta chains originate from one sample sequenced in a study of glioma-infiltrating T cells. TCR alpha and beta CDR3 regions were amplified from RNA using iRepertoire nested multiplex PCR. Using its own MiXCR run on the multiplex PCR reads, TCRdb lists one record per CDR3 protein. The profile shows about 130,000 distinct CDR3 sequences, less than 30% of them singletons. The material sequenced was glioma tissue, nonneoplastic brain tissue, or PBMCs (not recorded which). These receptors all stem from a human donor with low-grade glioma or glioblastoma, undergoing nonglioma brain surgery, or in good health (not recorded which).

This clonotype was observed at least ten times. The chain combines TRBV20-1 with TRBJ2-1, with 9 positions matching TRBD2. Germline V lookup: CDR1 DFQATT, CDR2 SNEGSKA (reference sequence). This CDR3 region has 17 residues. V was pared by 2 bases and J by 4 bases, with 12 bases of the junction left unmatched. This CDR3 is CSARIPGAGGVYNEQFF. The DNA of the CDR3 is TGCAGTGCTAGAATTCCTGGGGCGGGAGGGGTTTACAATGAGCAGTTCTTC.

This chain uses TRBV5-1 with TRBJ1-2; no clear D gene. This CDR3 spans 14 amino acids. The V and J ends lost 3 bases and 8 bases respectively, with 17 bases between them. CDR1 is SGHRS and CDR2 is YFSETQ in the germline V gene. The DNA for the CDR3 is TGCGCCAGCAGCTCGGACGGCCAGGAGGCGGGCTACACCTTC. Protein sequence: CASSSDGQEAGYTF.

The sample holds many counts of this clonotype. This chain joins TRBV15 and TRBJ2-7, with D uncertain. Trimming took off 3 bases at V and 6 bases at J, with 9 bases between the two ends. Per the germline V gene, CDR1 is LNHNV and CDR2 is YYDKDF (reference sequence). There are 12 residues in the CDR3. The CDR3 here is CATSSPDGEQYF. In DNA, the CDR3 is TGTGCCACCAGCAGTCCCGACGGCGAGCAGTACTTC.

This clonotype was seen repeatedly, ten times or more. V usage is TRBV10-3 and J usage is TRBJ1-2, with a possible D match to TRBD1 (6 bases). The CDR3 totals 15 residues. The V gene's germline CDR1 is ENHRY and CDR2 SYGVKD. Between the trimmed V and J ends, which lost 6 bases and 5 bases, there was a span of 19 bases. The CDR3 loop is CAIRTTGSRGYGYTF. In nucleotides, the CDR3 is TGTGCCATCAGGACTACAGGGTCAAGGGGGTATGGCTACACCTTC.

The sample holds many counts of this clonotype. The CDR3 DNA follows: TGTGCCACCAGTGATCCCCTCTTCGGGGATGGGGCCAACGTCCTGACTTTC. Encoded protein: CATSDPLFGDGANVLTF. The chain employs TRBV24-1 and TRBJ2-6, with D perhaps TRBD2 (5 bases). V gave up 3 bases and J gave up 3 bases, with 14 bases separating them. Looked up from germline, CDR1 is KGHDR and CDR2 is SFDVKD. The CDR3 sequence is 17 residues long.

The chain uses TRBV28 and TRBJ2-5, with a weak D call TRBD2 (5 bases). This CDR3 contains 13 residues. Trimming shortened V by 9 bases and J by 9 bases, and 20 bases separated the two germline ends. Germline CDR1 and CDR2: MDHEN and SYDVKM. CDR3 loop: CASLGTTKEAQYF. For the CDR3, the DNA is TGTGCCAGTCTAGGCACGACCAAGGAGGCCCAGTACTTC.

This clonotype came up many times. The gene calls are TRBV3-1 and TRBJ2-3, with D unclear. CDR3 length: 14 residues. V lost 0 bases and J lost 4, with 8 bases in between. Germline V CDR1 and CDR2: LGHDT, YNNKEL (reference sequence). The CDR3 DNA reads TGTGCCAGCAGCCAAGATTACGTAGCAGATACGCAGTATTTT. Its protein is CASSQDYVADTQYF.

A few counts support this clonotype. One base away lies a much larger clone, so this may be a sequencing read error. The chain is built from TRBV20-1 and TRBJ1-5; D is uncertain. CDR1 DFQATT and CDR2 SNEGSKA come from the germline V gene (reference sequence). Deletions cut 3 bases from V and 4 bases from J, with 10 bases between. The CDR3 sequence is 13 residues long. CDR3 in amino acids: CSASLQVNQPQHF. CDR3 coding DNA: TGCAGTGCTAGTTTGCAGGTAAATCAGCCCCAGCATTTT.

In its sample, this clonotype was seen many times. This sequence joins TRBV20-1 and TRBJ1-1; 8 nucleotides match TRBD1. The CDR3 extends over 13 amino acids. Germline V gene sequence: CDR1 DFQATT, CDR2 SNEGSKA (reference sequence). The V gene end was trimmed by 1 base and the J gene end by 5 bases; junction bases not matched to a gene: 3. Here the CDR3 DNA reads TGCAGTGCTAGAGTACAGGGGGGGACTGAAGCTTTCTTT. The encoded protein is CSARVQGGTEAFF.

Many counts were recorded for this clonotype. The chain joins TRBV7-6 to TRBJ2-5, with unresolved D. The CDR3 totals 13 residues. Looked up from germline, CDR1 is SGHVS and CDR2 is FNYEAQ. V lost 0 bases and J 1 base, leaving 3 bases between the germline ends. The CDR3 here is CASSLAIQETQYF. Here the CDR3 DNA reads TGTGCCAGCAGCTTAGCAATCCAAGAGACCCAGTACTTC.

The sample holds a few counts of this clonotype. This chain links TRBV13 with TRBJ2-3, with TRBD2 as a possible D gene (6 bases). This CDR3 has 16 residues. Trimming removed 4 bases from V and 4 bases from J, with 18 bases in between. Germline CDR1 and CDR2: PRHDT and FYEKMQ (reference sequence). The CDR3 loop reads CASSYPFRELPDTQYF. Written as DNA, the CDR3 is TGTGCCAGCAGCTATCCTTTCCGGGAGTTGCCAGATACGCAGTATTTT.